This entry lists 9 T cell receptor beta chains sequenced from one sample in a study of blood T cell repertoires in COVID-19. Profiled with immunoSEQ multiplex PCR; TCRdb holds only in-frame clones, not every one. The sample has tens of thousands of clones, about 83% seen once. The sequencing input was peripheral blood. The source of these receptors is a man older than 75 with acute or convalescent COVID-19.

The gene calls are TRBV3-1 (or the pseudogene TRBV3-2) and TRBJ2-3; a weak D match, TRBD2 (5 bases). CDR3 length: 14 amino acids. V dropped 4 bases and J dropped 2 bases, with 10 bases sitting between them. The germline V gene has CDR1 LGHDT and CDR2 YNNKEL (reference sequence). DNA of the CDR3: TGTGCCAGCAGCCCCAGCGGCACCACAGATACGCAGTATTTT. Translated: CASSPSGTTDTQYF.

The chain couples TRBV19 to TRBJ2-7; D may be TRBD1 (6 bases). V was trimmed by 3 bases and J by 0 bases, leaving 21 bases between them. The CDR3 has 18 residues. Germline V lookup: CDR1 LNHDA, CDR2 SQIVND (reference sequence). CDR3 sequence reads: CASSMRGNGQGFSYEQYF. The CDR3 bases are TGTGCCAGTAGTATGAGGGGGAACGGACAAGGGTTCTCCTACGAGCAGTACTTC.

This clone was counted a single time. CDR3 protein: CAWSVERVQGNQPQHF. The CDR3 DNA is TGTGCCTGGAGTGTGGAGAGGGTACAAGGCAATCAGCCCCAGCATTTT. The chain is built from TRBV30 and TRBJ1-5; no firm D call. Trimming left V 0 bases short and J 2 bases short, with 14 bases between. The length of the CDR3 is 16 residues. CDR1 and CDR2 from the germline V gene are GTSNPN and SVGIG (reference sequence).

CDR3 sequence reads: CASSLEQYTYGYTF. CDR3 nucleotides: TGCGCCAGCAGCTTAGAACAGTACACTTATGGCTACACCTTC. V gene TRBV5-1 combines with J gene TRBJ1-2; D is unclear. Germline V gives CDR1 SGHRS, CDR2 YFSETQ. V was clipped by 2 bases and J by 5 bases, with 13 bases between them. CDR3 size: 14 residues.

The chain uses TRBV28 and TRBJ1-1; 7 positions match TRBD1. CDR1 MDHEN and CDR2 SYDVKM come from the germline V gene. V lost 4 bases, J lost 3 bases, and 2 bases stayed unmatched. This CDR3 has 13 amino acids. This CDR3 is CASSYQGDTEAFF. The DNA for the CDR3 is TGTGCCAGCAGTTATCAGGGGGACACTGAAGCTTTCTTT.

This clone was seen more than once but under ten times. The rearrangement uses TRBV10-3 and TRBJ1-6, with 7 bases lining up with TRBD1. Looked up from germline, CDR1 is ENHRY and CDR2 is SYGVKD. This CDR3 contains 15 residues. The V and J ends lost 5 bases and 10 bases, in that order; junction bases with no gene match: 11. Here the CDR3 DNA reads TGTGCCATCAGTAAACAACAGGGGTCGGAGTCACCCCTCCACTTT. Translated, it gives CAISKQQGSESPLHF.

J is TRBJ2-1 and V is TRBV10-1, with D perhaps TRBD1 (6 bases). The CDR3 contains 16 residues. CDR1 is WNHNN and CDR2 is SYGVQD in the germline V gene (reference sequence). Trimming removed 1 base from V and 9 bases from J, with 19 bases in between. CDR3 nucleotides: TGCGCCAGCAGTGAGTGGAGAACAGGGCCTCTGAGTGAGCAGTTCTTC. Its translation: CASSEWRTGPLSEQFF.

This clone came up a few times. CDR3 DNA: TGTGCCAGCAGTTACTCGATGCTCTCCAGAGAGCAGTACTTC. Translated, it gives CASSYSMLSREQYF. The J gene is TRBJ2-7, the V gene TRBV6-5; D uncertain. V was pared by 0 bases and J by 7 bases, with 13 bases between. Looked up from germline, CDR1 is MNHEY and CDR2 is SVGAGI. There are 14 residues in the CDR3.

CDR3 region: CSVTRGGRGTEAFF. The CDR3 DNA is TGCAGCGTCACGCGGGGGGGAAGAGGCACTGAAGCTTTCTTT. The chain carries TRBV29-1 and TRBJ1-1; a possible D gene is TRBD1 (5 bases). The V gene's germline CDR1 is SQVTM and CDR2 ANQGSEA. V dropped 6 bases and J dropped 4 bases, with 18 bases sitting between them. This CDR3 region has 14 residues. Drawing the rest from reference TRBV29-1 and TRBJ1-1, the complete variable domain is SAVISQKPSRDICQRGTSLTIQCQVDSQVTMMFWYRQQPGQSLTLIATANQGSEATYESGFVIDKFPISRPNLTFSTLTVSNMSPEDSSIYLCSVTRGGRGTEAFFGQGTRLTVV.